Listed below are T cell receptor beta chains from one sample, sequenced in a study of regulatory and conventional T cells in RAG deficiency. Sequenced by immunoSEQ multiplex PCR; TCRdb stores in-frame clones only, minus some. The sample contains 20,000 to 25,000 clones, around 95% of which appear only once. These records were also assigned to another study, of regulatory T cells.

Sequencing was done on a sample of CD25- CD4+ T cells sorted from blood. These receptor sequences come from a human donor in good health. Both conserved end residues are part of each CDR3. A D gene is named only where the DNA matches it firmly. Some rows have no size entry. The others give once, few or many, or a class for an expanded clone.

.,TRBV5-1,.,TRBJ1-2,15,CASSLTGGINYGYTF,TGCGCCAGCAGCTTGACAGGCGGGATAAACTATGGCTACACCTTC
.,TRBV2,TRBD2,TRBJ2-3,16,CASRRLASGGADTQYF,TGTGCCAGCAGGAGACTGGCTAGCGGGGGGGCAGATACGCAGTATTTT
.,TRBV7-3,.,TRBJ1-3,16,CASSLSGLLSGNTIYF,TGTGCCAGCAGCTTATCAGGGTTGCTCTCTGGAAACACCATATATTTT
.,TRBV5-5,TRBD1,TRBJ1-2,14,CASSLEGQHYGYTF,TGTGCCAGCAGCTTGGAGGGACAGCACTATGGCTACACCTTC
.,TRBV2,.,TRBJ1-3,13,CASSSEPGNTIYF,TGTGCCAGCAGTTCAGAACCCGGAAACACCATATATTTT
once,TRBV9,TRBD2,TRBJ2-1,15,CASSVDRGGYNEQFF,TGTGCCAGCAGCGTAGACCGGGGGGGCTACAATGAGCAGTTCTTC
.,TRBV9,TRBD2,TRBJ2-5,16,CASSVGGLAGQETQYF,TGTGCCAGCAGCGTAGGGGGACTAGCGGGGCAAGAGACCCAGTACTTC
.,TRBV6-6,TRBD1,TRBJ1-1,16,CASSYSGRGQNTEAFF,TGTGCCAGCAGTTACTCGGGCAGGGGGCAGAACACTGAAGCTTTCTTT
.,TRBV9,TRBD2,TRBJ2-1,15,CASSPTSGEYNEQFF,TGTGCCAGCAGCCCGACTAGCGGGGAGTACAATGAGCAGTTCTTC
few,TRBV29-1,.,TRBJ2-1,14,CSVGGASSYNEQFF,TGCAGCGTCGGCGGGGCCAGCTCCTACAATGAGCAGTTCTTC
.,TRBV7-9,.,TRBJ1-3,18,CASSRHRDTQDSGNTIYF,TGTGCCAGCAGCCGACACCGGGACACTCAGGACTCTGGAAACACCATATATTTT
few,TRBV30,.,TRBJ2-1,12,CAWMFNYNEQFF,TGTGCCTGGATGTTCAACTACAATGAGCAGTTCTTC
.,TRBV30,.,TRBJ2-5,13,CAEKSGNQETQYF,TGTGCCGAGAAATCAGGGAATCAAGAGACCCAGTACTTC
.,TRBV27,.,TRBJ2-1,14,CASRRGIPYNEQFF,TGTGCCAGCCGGAGGGGCATCCCCTACAATGAGCAGTTCTTC
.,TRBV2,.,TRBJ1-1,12,CASSRGSTEAFF,TGTGCCAGCAGTCGAGGGAGTACTGAAGCTTTCTTT
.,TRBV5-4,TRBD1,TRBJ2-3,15,CASNLQGAYTDTQYF,TGTGCCAGCAACCTACAGGGGGCATACACAGATACGCAGTATTTT
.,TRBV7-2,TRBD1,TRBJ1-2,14,CASSTRTGNYGYTF,TGTGCCAGCAGCACCAGGACAGGGAACTATGGCTACACCTTC
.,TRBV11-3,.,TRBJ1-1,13,CASSRTMNTEAFF,TGTGCCAGCAGCCGGACTATGAACACTGAAGCTTTCTTT
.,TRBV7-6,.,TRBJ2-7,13,CASSFIGTYEQYF,TGTGCCAGCAGCTTTATTGGCACCTACGAGCAGTACTTC
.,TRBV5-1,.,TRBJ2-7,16,CASSLTQGQVNYEQYF,TGCGCCAGCAGCTTGACTCAGGGTCAAGTGAACTACGAGCAGTACTTC
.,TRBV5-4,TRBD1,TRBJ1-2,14,CASSLKRTGQGYTF,TGTGCCAGCAGCTTGAAGAGGACAGGGCAAGGCTACACCTTC
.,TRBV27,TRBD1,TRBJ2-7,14,CASSKNRGPYEQYF,TGTGCCAGCAGTAAGAACAGGGGACCCTACGAGCAGTACTTC
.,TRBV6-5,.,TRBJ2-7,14,CASTSLKTGYEQYF,TGTGCCAGCACCTCACTTAAGACGGGCTACGAGCAGTACTTC
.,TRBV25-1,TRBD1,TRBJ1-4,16,CASSEGARGRVEKLFF,TGTGCCAGCAGTGAAGGGGCCAGGGGGCGCGTTGAAAAACTGTTTTTT
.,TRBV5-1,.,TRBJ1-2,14,CASSLLGENYGYTF,TGCGCCAGCAGCTTATTAGGAGAAAACTATGGCTACACCTTC
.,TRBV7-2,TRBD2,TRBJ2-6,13,CAGGGSGANVLTF,TGTGCCGGCGGGGGCTCTGGGGCCAACGTCCTGACTTTC
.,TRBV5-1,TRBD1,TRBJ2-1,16,CASSMDVGTAYNEQFF,TGCGCCAGCAGTATGGATGTCGGGACAGCTTACAATGAGCAGTTCTTC
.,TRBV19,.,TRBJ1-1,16,CASSIDTFSAGTEAFF,TGTGCCAGTAGTATAGACACCTTCTCGGCGGGCACTGAAGCTTTCTTT
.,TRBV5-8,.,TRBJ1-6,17,CASSLVSGYSYNSPLHF,TGTGCCAGCAGCTTGGTCAGCGGGTACTCCTATAATTCACCCCTCCACTTT
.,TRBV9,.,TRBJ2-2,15,CASSALERNTGELFF,TGTGCCAGCAGCGCCCTCGAGCGGAACACCGGGGAGCTGTTTTTT
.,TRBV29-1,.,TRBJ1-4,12,CSVLGADEKLFF,TGCAGCGTATTAGGGGCAGATGAAAAACTGTTTTTT
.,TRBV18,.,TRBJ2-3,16,CASSPDSGTSTDTQYF,TGTGCCAGCTCACCCGACTCAGGGACTAGCACAGATACGCAGTATTTT
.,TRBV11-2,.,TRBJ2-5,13,CASSLHQRETQYF,TGTGCCAGCAGCTTACATCAGAGGGAGACCCAGTACTTC
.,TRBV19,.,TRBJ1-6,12,CASSYGNSPLHF,TGTGCCAGTAGTTACGGGAATTCACCCCTCCACTTT
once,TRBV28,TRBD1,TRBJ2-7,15,CASSSTGTGSYEQYF,TGTGCCAGCAGTTCCACCGGGACAGGCTCCTACGAGCAGTACTTC